This TCR beta chain was captured in a study of post-analysis software for immune sequencing data. Study-level results: The five TRBV segments detected at higher frequency in patients than in controls included TRBV5-6, TRBV5-1 and TRBV20-1.

From germline, CDR1 is MNHEY and CDR2 SVGEGT. Between the trimmed V and J ends, which lost 0 bases and 2 bases, there was a span of 11 bases. The CDR3 is 15 amino acids. This clonotype turned up a few times. Its antigen is unknown. Every TCR beta cDNA library bore unique molecular identifiers. T cells numbering roughly 0.9 to 10 million yielded cDNA molecules that totaled about 500,000. TCRdb recomputed calls from the PCR reads with MiXCR, one row per CDR3 protein. The table records some 890,000 distinct CDR3 sequences, about 53% of them present only once. Sequenced sample: blood. The genes are TRBV6-2 or TRBV6-3 and TRBJ2-7; D not certain. The sequence was collected from a girl aged 10 to 17 with multiple sclerosis. The CDR3 region has the DNA TGTGCCAGCAGTTACTCCAGACGGAGCACCTACGAGCAGTACTTC. Its protein product is CASSYSRRSTYEQYF.